Here is one TCR beta chain with its context. This record belongs to a study of CD8 T cells in Susac syndrome. Reverse transcription used roughly 0.45 to 1 ug RNA and random hexamers. Each CDR3 protein gets one entry after TCRdb re-called the immunoSEQ multiplex PCR reads with MiXCR. The data contain some 450,000 distinct CDR3 sequences, 85% to 90% of them singletons. J was trimmed by 4 bases and V by 5 bases; bases with no gene match: 9. CDR1 is MDHEN, CDR2 SYDVKM, per germline. The CDR3 runs 17 residues. Sequenced: CD8+ T cells from PBMCs. This TCR came from a human donor with multiple sclerosis. V usage is TRBV28 and J usage is TRBJ2-1; TRBD1 matches 12 bases. Here the CDR3 DNA reads TGTGCCAGCAGTCCCGGGACAGGGGGCTATGGGTACAATGAGCAGTTCTTC. Translating gives CASSPGTGGYGYNEQFF.